Below, 7 T cell receptor beta chains from the same sample are listed, as sequenced in a study of blood T cell repertoires in COVID-19. TCRdb's table, derived via immunoSEQ multiplex PCR, lists solely in-frame clones and lacks some. This table has about 180,000 clones, 75% to 90% appearing once. The sample consisted of peripheral blood. The source of these receptors is a man aged 60 to 69 with acute or convalescent COVID-19.

This sequence joins TRBV7-8 and TRBJ1-5, with 8 positions matching TRBD1. Germline V lookup: CDR1 SGHVS, CDR2 FQNEAQ. V lost 1 base and J lost 2; bases outside the gene matches: 19. This CDR3 is built from 21 residues. This CDR3 reads CASSLDGSWTGNRRGNQPQHF. The CDR3 bases are TGTGCCAGCAGCTTAGATGGGTCTTGGACAGGGAATCGACGGGGCAATCAGCCCCAGCATTTT.

V usage is TRBV19 and J usage is TRBJ1-1; D is uncertain. V lost 5 bases and J lost 0, with 7 bases in between. Germline loops: CDR1 LNHDA, CDR2 SQIVND (reference sequence). The CDR3 contains 13 residues. Written as DNA, the CDR3 is TGTGCCAGTAGTTGGCGGATGAACACTGAAGCTTTCTTT. Translated: CASSWRMNTEAFF.

This clone occurred a few times. V gene TRBV28 combines with J gene TRBJ2-2, with 7 bases fitting TRBD1. Germline assignment: CDR1 MDHEN and CDR2 SYDVKM. There are 16 residues in the CDR3. The J segment lost 9 bases and the V segment lost 5 bases, leaving 15 bases of the junction unmatched. The CDR3 sequence is CASSLPQRQGGRELFF. For the CDR3, the DNA is TGTGCCAGCAGTCTACCACAAAGACAGGGCGGTAGGGAGCTGTTTTTT.

The chain combines TRBV3-1 (or the pseudogene TRBV3-2) with TRBJ1-2, with D hard to call. This CDR3 is 15 amino acids long. Germline CDR1 and CDR2: LGHDT and YNNKEL (reference sequence). The V end was cut by 1 base, the J end by 6 bases, with 15 bases between. The CDR3 coding sequence is TGTGCCAGCAGCCAAGGTCCCCTGACAAGAAATGGCTACACCTTC. Its protein is CASSQGPLTRNGYTF.

In its sample, this clone was seen once. The chain links TRBV6-2 or TRBV6-3 to TRBJ2-2; D is unresolved. Per the germline V gene, CDR1 is MNHEY and CDR2 is SVGEGT. There are 11 residues in the CDR3. The V and J ends lost 4 bases and 6 bases respectively, with 3 bases between them. This CDR3 reads CASSSAGELFF. The CDR3 DNA reads TGTGCCAGCAGTTCGGCCGGGGAGCTGTTTTTT.

The V gene is TRBV15, the J gene TRBJ2-7, with D perhaps matching TRBD2 (6 bases). This CDR3 has 17 amino acids. CDR1 and CDR2 from the germline V gene are LNHNV and YYDKDF (reference sequence). V lost 0 bases, J lost 3 bases, and 18 bases lay in between. The CDR3 bases are TGTGCCACCAGCAGAGATAGCCGCGCGGGAATTGGCTACGAGCAGTACTTC. It translates to CATSRDSRAGIGYEQYF.

The rearrangement links TRBV27 to TRBJ2-2; TRBD2 matches 7 bases. The CDR3 totals 13 residues. The V gene's germline CDR1 is MNHEY and CDR2 SMNVEV (reference sequence). Trimming cost V 8 bases and J 5 bases; bases outside gene matches: 5. CDR3 nucleotides: TGTGCCAGCGGACGGGGGGAAACCGGGGAGCTGTTTTTT. Translating it yields CASGRGETGELFF.